The clone carrying this T cell receptor beta chain was detected only once. Its target is not known. Time point here: week 35, safety follow-up. Vaccinated patients received 300 ug of mutant IDH1 20-mer peptide per dose, with topical imiquimod. CDR3 length: 15 residues. Germline-derived CDR1 and CDR2 are SGHRS and YFSETQ. The V and J ends lost 4 bases and 3 bases, in that order; junction bases with no gene match: 8. This sample was taken from a study of a mutant IDH1 vaccine in newly diagnosed glioma. About the study: Among treated patients, approximately 62% were male and roughly 38% female, and mean age was 40.4 years. Notes on the study in general: Among patients, about 94% showed immune responses induced by the vaccine.

The assay was immunoSEQ multiplex PCR, and TCRdb's table has in-frame clones only and misses some. Of 35,000 to 45,000 clones in the sample, approximately 83% were seen once. The starting material was PBMCs, obtained from a glioma patient whose treatment included an IDH1 peptide vaccine. The rearrangement links TRBV5-1 to TRBJ2-5; 8 bases align to TRBD1. This receptor was identified in a woman between 45 and 60 years old with glioma. This chain's CDR3 is CASSKQGAQEETQYF. The CDR3 DNA sequence: TGCGCCAGCAGCAAGCAGGGGGCGCAGGAAGAGACCCAGTACTTC.